These T cell receptor beta chains were read from a single sample in a study of blood T cell repertoires in COVID-19. Sequencing was performed with immunoSEQ multiplex PCR; in TCRdb, only in-frame clones are kept and a portion is missing. Here the sample spans 180,000 or so clones, 70% to 90% being singletons. Sequenced input: peripheral blood. All receptors come from a man aged 55 to 70 who had recovered from COVID-19. CDR3s include the opening cysteine and the closing phenylalanine or tryptophan. The order of the fields is J gene, clone size, V gene, D gene, CDR3 length, CDR3 DNA, CDR3 protein. A D gene is named only where the DNA matches it firmly. For some rows the clone size is stated as once, few or many, or as a class when expanded; others skip it.

J gene: TRBJ1-3; clone size: .; V gene: TRBV6-5; D gene: .; CDR3 length: 14; CDR3 DNA: TGTGCCAGCTGCAAGGAGAGCTCTGGAAACACCATATATTTT; CDR3 protein: CASCKESSGNTIYF
J gene: TRBJ2-1; clone size: once; V gene: TRBV9; D gene: .; CDR3 length: 14; CDR3 DNA: TGTGCCAGCAGCGTTGCCGGTTCCTCCAATGAGCAGTTCTTC; CDR3 protein: CASSVAGSSNEQFF
J gene: TRBJ1-6; clone size: .; V gene: TRBV13; D gene: .; CDR3 length: 14; CDR3 DNA: TGTGCCAGCAGCCTTGACAGTATAGATTCACCCCTCCACTTT; CDR3 protein: CASSLDSIDSPLHF
J gene: TRBJ2-5; clone size: few; V gene: TRBV7-2; D gene: TRBD1; CDR3 length: 12; CDR3 DNA: TGTGCCAGCAGCTTCAGGGGGAAGACCCAGTACTTC; CDR3 protein: CASSFRGKTQYF
J gene: TRBJ1-6; clone size: .; V gene: TRBV6-6; D gene: TRBD1; CDR3 length: 15; CDR3 DNA: TGTGCCAGCAGTGGGCTGGGACAGAGGGATTCACCCCTCCACTTT; CDR3 protein: CASSGLGQRDSPLHF
J gene: TRBJ1-4; clone size: .; V gene: TRBV3-1/TRBV3-2; D gene: TRBD1; CDR3 length: 16; CDR3 DNA: TGTGCCAGCAGCCAAGCCCGACAGGGGCAGCCTGAAAAACTGTTTTTT; CDR3 protein: CASSQARQGQPEKLFF
J gene: TRBJ2-1; clone size: .; V gene: TRBV5-6; D gene: TRBD2; CDR3 length: 14; CDR3 DNA: TGTGCCAGCAGGGGACTAGCGGGGGGTAATGAGCAGTTCTTC; CDR3 protein: CASRGLAGGNEQFF
J gene: TRBJ2-1; clone size: .; V gene: TRBV14; D gene: TRBD2; CDR3 length: 16; CDR3 DNA: TGTGCCAGCAGCCAAGATCTAGCGGGGGTCCACAATGAGCAGTTCTTC; CDR3 protein: CASSQDLAGVHNEQFF
J gene: TRBJ2-2; clone size: once; V gene: TRBV10-3; D gene: .; CDR3 length: 23; CDR3 DNA: TGTGCCATAATTAGGAGGTCACCAAGCTCGAAAGGGTCAACGGAACAGAACACCGGGGAGCTGTTTTTT; CDR3 protein: CAIIRRSPSSKGSTEQNTGELFF
J gene: TRBJ1-1; clone size: few; V gene: TRBV6-2/TRBV6-3; D gene: TRBD1; CDR3 length: 12; CDR3 DNA: TGTGCCAGCAGTTATACCGGACAGGGGATGTTCTTT; CDR3 protein: CASSYTGQGMFF
J gene: TRBJ2-3; clone size: .; V gene: TRBV2; D gene: TRBD2; CDR3 length: 16; CDR3 DNA: TGTGCCAGCAAGGGTCTAGCGGGGGAAATCACAGATACGCAGTATTTT; CDR3 protein: CASKGLAGEITDTQYF
J gene: TRBJ2-2; clone size: few; V gene: TRBV14; D gene: TRBD1; CDR3 length: 16; CDR3 DNA: TGTGCCAGTAGAGAAATGACAGGGGACCTCACCGGGGAGCTGTTTTTT; CDR3 protein: CASREMTGDLTGELFF
J gene: TRBJ1-5; clone size: .; V gene: TRBV13; D gene: .; CDR3 length: 13; CDR3 DNA: TGTGCCAGCAGCTTGTTGGGGAGTCAGCCCCAGCATTTT; CDR3 protein: CASSLLGSQPQHF
J gene: TRBJ1-3; clone size: .; V gene: TRBV28; D gene: .; CDR3 length: 14; CDR3 DNA: TGTGCCAGCGGGGATGGGGGCCTCGTTGACACCATATATTTT; CDR3 protein: CASGDGGLVDTIYF
J gene: TRBJ2-7; clone size: .; V gene: TRBV27; D gene: .; CDR3 length: 15; CDR3 DNA: TGTGCCAGCAGTCCTGAACAGGGAATAAAATACGAGCAGTACTTC; CDR3 protein: CASSPEQGIKYEQYF
J gene: TRBJ2-3; clone size: .; V gene: TRBV7-6; D gene: .; CDR3 length: 16; CDR3 DNA: TGTGCCAGCAGCCAACAGCCCGGGCCCCCGGGGGATACGCAGTATTTT; CDR3 protein: CASSQQPGPPGDTQYF
J gene: TRBJ1-4; clone size: .; V gene: TRBV19; D gene: TRBD1; CDR3 length: 15; CDR3 DNA: TGTGCCAGTAGTATACTGGACAGGGACGGTGAAAAACTGTTTTTT; CDR3 protein: CASSILDRDGEKLFF
J gene: TRBJ2-1; clone size: few; V gene: TRBV11-3; D gene: TRBD2; CDR3 length: 16; CDR3 DNA: TGTGCCAGCAGCCTCTACTCTAGCGGGGGCTTCAATGAGCAGTTCTTC; CDR3 protein: CASSLYSSGGFNEQFF
J gene: TRBJ1-3; clone size: .; V gene: TRBV7-8; D gene: .; CDR3 length: 14; CDR3 DNA: TGTGCCAGCAGCTTCGCGGGCTCTGGAAACACCATATATTTT; CDR3 protein: CASSFAGSGNTIYF
J gene: TRBJ1-5; clone size: once; V gene: TRBV6-5; D gene: .; CDR3 length: 14; CDR3 DNA: TGTGCCAGCAGTTACTCGGAACTACCCACCCTCTTGCATTTT; CDR3 protein: CASSYSELPTLLHF
J gene: TRBJ2-3; clone size: many; V gene: TRBV7-3; D gene: TRBD2; CDR3 length: 15; CDR3 DNA: TGTGCCAGCAGCCCGGGACTACCCGGGGGGATGACGCAGTATTTT; CDR3 protein: CASSPGLPGGMTQYF
J gene: TRBJ2-7; clone size: .; V gene: TRBV19; D gene: .; CDR3 length: 11; CDR3 DNA: TGTGCCAGTAGTATACGGGGGGAGCAGTACTTC; CDR3 protein: CASSIRGEQYF
J gene: TRBJ2-6; clone size: .; V gene: TRBV5-4; D gene: .; CDR3 length: 15; CDR3 DNA: TGTGCCAGCACCACCCCCAGGACTGGGGCCAACGTCCTGACTTTC; CDR3 protein: CASTTPRTGANVLTF
J gene: TRBJ2-1; clone size: once; V gene: TRBV5-1; D gene: TRBD2; CDR3 length: 16; CDR3 DNA: TGCGCCAGCAGCTTATTAGGCGGGGGGGATTACAATGAGCAGTTCTTC; CDR3 protein: CASSLLGGGDYNEQFF
J gene: TRBJ2-2; clone size: few; V gene: TRBV5-1; D gene: TRBD1; CDR3 length: 15; CDR3 DNA: TGCGCCAGCAGCCACGGGACAGTAGTACCCGGGGAGCTGTTTTTT; CDR3 protein: CASSHGTVVPGELFF
J gene: TRBJ2-3; clone size: .; V gene: TRBV24-1; D gene: TRBD2; CDR3 length: 19; CDR3 DNA: TGTGCCACCAGTGACGCAGCCGGGACTAGCGGGGGGGAAACAGATACGCAGTATTTT; CDR3 protein: CATSDAAGTSGGETDTQYF
J gene: TRBJ1-2; clone size: .; V gene: TRBV12-3/TRBV12-4; D gene: .; CDR3 length: 12; CDR3 DNA: TGTGCCAGCAGGGGGGACACCTATGGCTACACCTTC; CDR3 protein: CASRGDTYGYTF
J gene: TRBJ1-2; clone size: .; V gene: TRBV6-4; D gene: TRBD1; CDR3 length: 16; CDR3 DNA: TGTGCCAACATACCTAGGACAGGGCGTGAGGACTATGGCTACACCTTC; CDR3 protein: CANIPRTGREDYGYTF
J gene: TRBJ2-3; clone size: .; V gene: TRBV7-9; D gene: TRBD2; CDR3 length: 16; CDR3 DNA: TGTGCCAGCAGCTTCGGGGAAAAGCGGGGCGCAGATACGCAGTATTTT; CDR3 protein: CASSFGEKRGADTQYF
J gene: TRBJ1-1; clone size: .; V gene: TRBV6-5; D gene: TRBD1; CDR3 length: 13; CDR3 DNA: TGTGCCAGCAGCCTAAGCGACAGGGGCATCCTCTTCTTT; CDR3 protein: CASSLSDRGILFF
J gene: TRBJ2-2; clone size: .; V gene: TRBV24-1; D gene: .; CDR3 length: 12; CDR3 DNA: TGTGCCACCAGTTCGGGGACCGGGGAGCTGTTTTTT; CDR3 protein: CATSSGTGELFF